Shown below are 2 T cell receptor beta chains from a single sample sequenced in a study of blood T cell repertoires in COVID-19. Profiling relied on immunoSEQ multiplex PCR, and the TCRdb table lists in-frame clones only, not all of them. The table shows about 310,000 clones, with 70% to 90% occurring only once. The sequencing input was PBMCs or T cells enriched from blood (not recorded which). The receptors derive from a woman between 35 and 50 years old who had recovered from COVID-19.

DNA of the CDR3: TGTGCCAGTAGTATTTCACAGGGGACGGGCGGAAACACCATATATTTT. Amino acid sequence: CASSISQGTGGNTIYF. The chain employs TRBV19 and TRBJ1-3; 7 nucleotides line up with TRBD1. Germline lookup yields CDR1 LNHDA and CDR2 SQIVND (reference sequence). CDR3 length: 16 amino acids. With 3 bases clipped from V and 4 bases from J, the junction kept 9 bases outside the gene matches.

The V call is TRBV6-2 or TRBV6-3, the J call TRBJ1-4; no firm D call. Trimming pared 6 bases from V and 8 bases from J, leaving 19 bases between. This CDR3 contains 15 residues. Germline assignment: CDR1 MNHEY and CDR2 SVGEGT. DNA of the CDR3: TGTGCCAGCAGCCCTATGTGGACGGAGGACGAAAAACTGTTTTTT. The encoded protein is CASSPMWTEDEKLFF.